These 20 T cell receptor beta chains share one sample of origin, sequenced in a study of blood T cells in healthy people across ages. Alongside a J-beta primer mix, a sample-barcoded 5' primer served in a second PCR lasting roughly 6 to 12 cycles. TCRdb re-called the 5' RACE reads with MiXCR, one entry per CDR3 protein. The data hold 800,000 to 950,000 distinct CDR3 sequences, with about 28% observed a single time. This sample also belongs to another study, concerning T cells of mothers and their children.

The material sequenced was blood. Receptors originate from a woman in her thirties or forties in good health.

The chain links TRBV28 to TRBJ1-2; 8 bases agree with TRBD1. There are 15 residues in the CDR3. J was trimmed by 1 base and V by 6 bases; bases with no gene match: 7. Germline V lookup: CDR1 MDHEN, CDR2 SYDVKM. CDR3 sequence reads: CASRWPGQDNYGYTF. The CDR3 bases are TGTGCCAGCAGGTGGCCGGGACAGGATAACTATGGCTACACCTTC.

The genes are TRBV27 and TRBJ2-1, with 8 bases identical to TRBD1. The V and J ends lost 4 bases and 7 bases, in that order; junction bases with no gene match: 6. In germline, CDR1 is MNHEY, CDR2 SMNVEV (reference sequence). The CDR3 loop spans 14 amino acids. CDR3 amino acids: CASSWQGARNEQFF. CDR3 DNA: TGTGCCAGCAGTTGGCAGGGGGCGCGAAATGAGCAGTTCTTC.

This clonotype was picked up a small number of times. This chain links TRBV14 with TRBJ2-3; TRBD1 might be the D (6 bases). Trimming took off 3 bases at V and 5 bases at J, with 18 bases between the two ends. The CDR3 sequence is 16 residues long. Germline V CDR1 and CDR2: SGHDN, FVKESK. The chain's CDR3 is CASSHYRELGGDTQYF. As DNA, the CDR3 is TGTGCCAGCAGCCACTACAGGGAACTCGGAGGAGATACGCAGTATTTT.

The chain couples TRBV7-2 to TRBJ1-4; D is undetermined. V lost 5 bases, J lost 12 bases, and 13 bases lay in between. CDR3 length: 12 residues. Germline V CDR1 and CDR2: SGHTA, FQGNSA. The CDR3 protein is CASSPGFGELFF. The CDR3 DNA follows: TGTGCCAGCAGCCCGGGATTCGGCGAACTGTTTTTT.

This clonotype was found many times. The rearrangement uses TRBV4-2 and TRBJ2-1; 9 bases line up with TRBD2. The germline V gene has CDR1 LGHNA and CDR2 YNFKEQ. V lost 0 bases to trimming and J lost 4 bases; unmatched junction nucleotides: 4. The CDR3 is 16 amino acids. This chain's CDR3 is CASSQDETSGYNEQFF. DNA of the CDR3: TGTGCCAGCAGCCAAGACGAAACTAGCGGGTACAATGAGCAGTTCTTC.

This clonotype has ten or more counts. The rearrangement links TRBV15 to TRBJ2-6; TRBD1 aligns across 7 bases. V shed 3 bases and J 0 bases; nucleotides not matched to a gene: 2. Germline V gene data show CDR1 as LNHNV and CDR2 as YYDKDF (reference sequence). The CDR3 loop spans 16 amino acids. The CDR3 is CATSRGQISGANVLTF. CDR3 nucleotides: TGTGCCACCAGCAGGGGACAGATCTCTGGGGCCAACGTCCTGACTTTC.

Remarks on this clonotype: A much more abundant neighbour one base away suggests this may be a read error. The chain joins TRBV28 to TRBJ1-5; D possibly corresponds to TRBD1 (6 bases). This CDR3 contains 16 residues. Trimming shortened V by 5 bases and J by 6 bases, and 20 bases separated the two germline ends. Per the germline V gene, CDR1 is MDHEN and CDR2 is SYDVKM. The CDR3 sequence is CASSLHNLDRRQPQHF. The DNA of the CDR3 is TGTGCCAGCAGTCTTCACAACCTAGACAGGCGTCAGCCCCAGCATTTT.

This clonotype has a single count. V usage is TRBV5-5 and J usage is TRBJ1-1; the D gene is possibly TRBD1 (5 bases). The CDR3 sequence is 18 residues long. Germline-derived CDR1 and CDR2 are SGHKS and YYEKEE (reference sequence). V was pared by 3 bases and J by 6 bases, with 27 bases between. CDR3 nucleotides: TGTGCCAGCAGCTGGGCCGCGAGGTTTCTAGGGGTTGGCGCTGAAGCTTTCTTT. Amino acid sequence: CASSWAARFLGVGAEAFF.

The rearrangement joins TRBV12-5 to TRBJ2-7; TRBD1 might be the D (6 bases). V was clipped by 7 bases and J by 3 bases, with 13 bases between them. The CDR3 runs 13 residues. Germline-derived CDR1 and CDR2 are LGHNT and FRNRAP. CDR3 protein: CASANEQGYEQYF. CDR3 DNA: TGTGCTAGTGCCAATGAACAGGGCTACGAGCAGTACTTC.

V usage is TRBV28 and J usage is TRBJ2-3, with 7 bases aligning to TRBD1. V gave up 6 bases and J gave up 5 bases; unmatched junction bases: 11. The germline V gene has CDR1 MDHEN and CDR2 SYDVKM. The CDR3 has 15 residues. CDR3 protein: CASSQRTGGGDTQYF. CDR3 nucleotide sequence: TGTGCCAGCAGCCAACGGACAGGAGGAGGAGATACGCAGTATTTT.

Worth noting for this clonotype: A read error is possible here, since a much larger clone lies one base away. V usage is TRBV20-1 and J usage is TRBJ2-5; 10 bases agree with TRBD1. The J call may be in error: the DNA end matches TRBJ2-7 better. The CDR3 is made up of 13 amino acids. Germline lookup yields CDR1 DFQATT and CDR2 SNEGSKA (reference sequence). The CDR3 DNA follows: TGCGGTGCGGGACAGGGGCGATCCTACGAGCAGTACTTC. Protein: CGAGQGRSYEQYF.

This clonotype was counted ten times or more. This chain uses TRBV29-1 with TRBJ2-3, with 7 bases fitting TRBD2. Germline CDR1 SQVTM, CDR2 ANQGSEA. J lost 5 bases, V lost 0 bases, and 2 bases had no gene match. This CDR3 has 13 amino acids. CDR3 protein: CSVEEWGGDTQYF. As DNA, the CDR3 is TGCAGCGTTGAAGAATGGGGGGGAGATACGCAGTATTTT.

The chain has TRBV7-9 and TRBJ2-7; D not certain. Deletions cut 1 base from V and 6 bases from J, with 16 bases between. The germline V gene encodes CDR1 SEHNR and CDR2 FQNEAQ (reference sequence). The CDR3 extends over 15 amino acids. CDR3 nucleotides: TGTGCCAGCAGCTTAGGTGGCAGGCCCTCGGTCGAGCAGTACTTC. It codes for CASSLGGRPSVEQYF.

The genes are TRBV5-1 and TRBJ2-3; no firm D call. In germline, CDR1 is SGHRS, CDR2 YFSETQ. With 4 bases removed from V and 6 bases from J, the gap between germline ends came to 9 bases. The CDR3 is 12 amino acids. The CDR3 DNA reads TGCGCCAGCAGCCCCGATCTGGATACGCAGTATTTT. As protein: CASSPDLDTQYF.

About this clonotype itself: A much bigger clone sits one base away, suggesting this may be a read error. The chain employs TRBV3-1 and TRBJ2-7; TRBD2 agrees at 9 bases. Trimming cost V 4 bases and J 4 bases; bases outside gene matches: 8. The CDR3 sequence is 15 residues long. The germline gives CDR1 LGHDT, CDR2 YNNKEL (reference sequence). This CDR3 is CASSRGTSTTYEQYF. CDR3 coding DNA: TGTGCCAGCAGCCGGGGGACTAGCACAACTTACGAGCAGTACTTC.

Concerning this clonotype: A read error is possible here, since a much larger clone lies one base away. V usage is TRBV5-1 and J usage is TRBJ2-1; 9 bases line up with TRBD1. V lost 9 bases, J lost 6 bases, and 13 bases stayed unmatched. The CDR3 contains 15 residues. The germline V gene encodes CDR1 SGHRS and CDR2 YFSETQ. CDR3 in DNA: TGCGCCAACAGAAACACGGGACAGGGCGGCAATGAGCAGTTCTTC. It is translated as CANRNTGQGGNEQFF.

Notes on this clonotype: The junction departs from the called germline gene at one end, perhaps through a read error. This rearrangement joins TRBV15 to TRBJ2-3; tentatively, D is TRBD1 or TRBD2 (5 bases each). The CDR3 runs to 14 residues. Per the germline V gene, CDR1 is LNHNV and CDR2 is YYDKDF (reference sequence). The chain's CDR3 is CATSGEGFTDTQYF. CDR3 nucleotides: TGTGCCACCAGCGGAGAGGGGTTCACAGATACGCAGTATTTT. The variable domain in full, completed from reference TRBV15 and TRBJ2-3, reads DAMVIQNPRYQVTQFGKPVTLSCSQTLNHNVMYWYQQKSSQAPKLLFHYYDKDFNNEADTPDNFQSRRPNTSFCFLDIRSPGLGDTAMYLCATSGEGFTDTQYFGPGTRLTVL.

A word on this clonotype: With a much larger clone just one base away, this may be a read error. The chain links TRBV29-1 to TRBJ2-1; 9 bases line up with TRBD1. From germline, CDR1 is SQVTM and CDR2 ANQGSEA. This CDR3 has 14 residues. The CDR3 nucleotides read TGCAGCGTCGAAGGACAGGGGCCGAGGGCTGAGCGGTTCTTC. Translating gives CSVEGQGPRAERFF.

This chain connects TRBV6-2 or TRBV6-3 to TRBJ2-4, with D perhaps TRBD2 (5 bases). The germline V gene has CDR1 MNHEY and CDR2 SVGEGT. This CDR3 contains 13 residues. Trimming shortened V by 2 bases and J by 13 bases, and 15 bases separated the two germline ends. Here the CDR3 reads CASSYHLDYVQYF. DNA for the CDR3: TGTGCCAGCAGTTACCACCTTGACTACGTGCAGTACTTC.

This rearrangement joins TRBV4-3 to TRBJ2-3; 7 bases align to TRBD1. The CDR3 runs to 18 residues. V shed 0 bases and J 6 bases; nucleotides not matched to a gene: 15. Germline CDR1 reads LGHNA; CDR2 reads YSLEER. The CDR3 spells CASSQDAYSRGKLDTQYF. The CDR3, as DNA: TGCGCCAGCAGCCAAGACGCTTATAGCAGGGGGAAGCTGGATACGCAGTATTTT.